The subject of this entry is one TCR beta chain. Its target is unknown. The sample originates from a study of cytomegalovirus exposure and HLA in healthy donors. Across the study: The roughly 130 validation repertoires used the same platform as the roughly 670 first-cohort repertoires (as reported by a later analysis). Findings and limits, study-wide: It was found in a later analysis that first-cohort TCR clusters tended to co-occur in the 100 to 150 validation repertoires.

Sequencing used immunoSEQ multiplex PCR; TCRdb keeps in-frame clones, though not all of them. The profile shows about 160,000 clones, more than 75% of them singletons. Sequencing used PBMCs. The source of this sequence is a young man in good health and CMV-seronegative.

Here the CDR3 reads CASSAGANEQYV. CDR3 nucleotide sequence: TGTGCCAGCAGTGCAGGGGCCAACGAGCAGTACGTC. V is TRBV6-6 and J is TRBJ2-7, with D possibly matching TRBD1 (6 bases). The CDR3 runs 12 residues. Germline lookup yields CDR1 MNHNY and CDR2 SVGAGI (reference sequence). Trimming took 5 bases from V and 5 from J, leaving 10 bases between them.